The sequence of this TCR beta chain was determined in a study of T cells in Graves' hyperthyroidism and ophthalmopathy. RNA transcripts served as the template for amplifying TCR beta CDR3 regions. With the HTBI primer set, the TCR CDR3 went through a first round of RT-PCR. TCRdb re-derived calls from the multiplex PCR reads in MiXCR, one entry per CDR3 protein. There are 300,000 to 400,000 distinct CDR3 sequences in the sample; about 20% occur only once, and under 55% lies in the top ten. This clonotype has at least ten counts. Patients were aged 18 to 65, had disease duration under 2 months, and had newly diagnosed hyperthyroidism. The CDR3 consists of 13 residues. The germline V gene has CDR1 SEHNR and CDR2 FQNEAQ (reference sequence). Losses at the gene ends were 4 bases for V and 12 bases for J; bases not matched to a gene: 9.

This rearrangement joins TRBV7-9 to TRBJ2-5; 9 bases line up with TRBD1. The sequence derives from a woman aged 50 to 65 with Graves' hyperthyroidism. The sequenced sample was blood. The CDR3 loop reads CASSYPGQGHEYF. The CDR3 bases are TGTGCCAGCAGCTACCCGGGACAGGGACACGAGTACTTC.